This TCR beta chain was observed in a study of T cell responses to AZD1222 COVID-19 vaccine. Findings and caveats of the study: Nearly half of spike-specific TCRs reportedly target unmutated variant regions. Seropositive status at baseline applied to only a handful of AZD1222 recipients. White British donors predominated, females outnumbered males, and clonal diversity was possibly underestimated. With dominance at 160-218 and 743-854, vaccine-associated CD4 TCRs spanned spike.

With respect to this clone: The antigen remains undetermined.

The data were produced by immunoSEQ multiplex PCR, yet TCRdb's version contains in-frame clones alone and is incomplete. The data hold about 100,000 clones, with 80% to 90% observed a single time. CDR3 length: 12 residues. The V gene lost 3 bases and the J gene lost 7 bases, with 7 bases spanning the gap. The germline CDR1 and CDR2 sequences are SEHNR and FQNEAQ (reference sequence). The origin of this receptor is an adult in good health. This chain uses TRBV7-9 with TRBJ1-5, with D tentatively TRBD1 (5 bases). This specimen consisted of peripheral blood, obtained on day 0 of MenACWY control vaccination. CDR3 sequence (DNA): TGTGCCAGCAGCTTGTGGGACCAGCCCCAGCATTTT. Its protein product is CASSLWDQPQHF.